This is a list of T cell receptor beta chains from one sample in a study of CD8+ T cells in alopecia areata. This table comes from immunoSEQ multiplex PCR, and its TCRdb copy is limited to in-frame clones, with some not included. Of some 190,000 clones in the sample, 45% to 75% were seen once. Here the sequenced sample was CD4+ T cells sorted from blood, taken at week 4, from a patient treated with tofacitinib. The receptors derive from a human donor with alopecia areata. The CDR3 runs from the conserved cysteine through the conserved F or W. D genes are given only for firm matches. Only part of the rows carry a size: once, few, many, or a class if the clone is expanded.

>TRBJ2-7|once|-|TRBV7-2
TGTGCCAGCAGCTTCGGCGGAACAAAATACGAGCAGTACTTC
CASSFGGTKYEQYF
>TRBJ1-5|-|-|TRBV29-1
TGCAGCGTTGGACAGAGCAATCAGCCCCAGCATTTT
CSVGQSNQPQHF
>TRBJ2-7|-|TRBD2|TRBV5-1
TGCGCCAGCAGCTCACTAGCGGGACCTTTTTACGAGCAGTACTTC
CASSSLAGPFYEQYF
>TRBJ2-7|-|-|TRBV4-1
TGCGCCAGCAGCCTAGGGCCAGGGCAGACCTACGAGCAGTACTTC
CASSLGPGQTYEQYF
>TRBJ1-1|-|-|TRBV30
TGTGCCTGGATGAGGCAGCCGAACACTGAAGCTTTCTTT
CAWMRQPNTEAFF
>TRBJ1-4|few|-|TRBV9
TGTGCCAGCAGCGCATTGTCCGGAATCGATGAAAAACTGTTTTTT
CASSALSGIDEKLFF
>TRBJ2-2|-|-|TRBV29-1
TGCAGCGTTCGGGTCCCCGGGGAGCTGTTTTTT
CSVRVPGELFF
>TRBJ2-2|-|-|TRBV29-1
TGCAGCGTTGCAGGGGGGGTGTACACCGGGGAGCTGTTTTTT
CSVAGGVYTGELFF
>TRBJ1-2|-|-|TRBV5-1
TGCGCCAGCAGCACGGGGGGCCGGGGCGGTCATGGCTACACCTTC
CASSTGGRGGHGYTF
>TRBJ2-6|few|-|TRBV10-3
TGTGCCATCAGTGGGGTAGGGTCTGGGGCCAACGTCCTGACTTTC
CAISGVGSGANVLTF
>TRBJ1-4|-|-|TRBV30
TGTGCCTGGCGTAAACAGTGGATTAATGAAAAACTGTTTTTT
CAWRKQWINEKLFF
>TRBJ2-5|-|TRBD1|TRBV2
TGTGCCAGCAGTGAGAGAGCCAGGGGGACAGAGACCCAGTACTTC
CASSERARGTETQYF
>TRBJ1-2|-|-|TRBV6-5
TGTGCCAGCAGTTACTCCCCCCGAAGGAACTATGGCTACACCTTC
CASSYSPRRNYGYTF
>TRBJ2-1|-|TRBD1|TRBV5-1
TGCGCCAGCAGCGCTGGGACAGGGCCGAACAATGAGCAGTTCTTC
CASSAGTGPNNEQFF
>TRBJ2-1|many|-|TRBV5-1
TGCGCCAGCAGCTCAAGTCAGGAGCAGTTCTTC
CASSSSQEQFF
>TRBJ2-3|-|-|TRBV5-1
TGCGCCAGCAGCTTGGGCGAAACAGATACGCAGTATTTT
CASSLGETDTQYF
>TRBJ1-1|few|-|TRBV6-1
TGTGCCAGCAGAGCAACAAGGAACACTGAAGCTTTCTTT
CASRATRNTEAFF
>TRBJ2-7|-|-|TRBV5-1
TGCGCCAGCAGCTTCGAACGATCCACCTACGAGCAGTACTTC
CASSFERSTYEQYF
>TRBJ2-1|few|TRBD2|TRBV2
TGTGCCAGCACCCCGACTAGCGGGAGAAACAATGAGCAGTTCTTC
CASTPTSGRNNEQFF
>TRBJ2-1|-|TRBD2|TRBV25-1
TGTGCCAGCACCTCCGCGGGACTAGCGGGAGGCAATGAGCAGTTCTTC
CASTSAGLAGGNEQFF
>TRBJ2-5|-|TRBD2|TRBV29-1
TGCAGCGTTGGGCCGCGGGAGAGATATGAGACCCAGTACTTC
CSVGPRERYETQYF
>TRBJ1-5|few|-|TRBV7-2
TGTGCCAGCAGCTTAAGGCAGAATCAGCCCCAGCATTTT
CASSLRQNQPQHF
>TRBJ2-7|-|-|TRBV5-1
TGCGCCAGCAGCTTGGCCGGGACTGACTACGAGCAGTACTTC
CASSLAGTDYEQYF
>TRBJ1-4|few|TRBD1|TRBV10-3
TGTGCCATCAGTGGGGACAGGGGGAATGAAAAACTGTTTTTT
CAISGDRGNEKLFF
>TRBJ2-1|-|-|TRBV29-1
TGCAGCGTTGAAAGAAAGCTAGCTTACAATGAGCAGTTCTTC
CSVERKLAYNEQFF
>TRBJ2-3|-|TRBD1|TRBV6-5
TGTGCCAGCAGCTACAGGGGGATGCCAGATACGCAGTATTTT
CASSYRGMPDTQYF
>TRBJ1-3|once|-|TRBV30
TGTGCCTGGACCATTGCTTTATCTGGAAACACCATATATTTT
CAWTIALSGNTIYF
>TRBJ1-4|few|-|TRBV28
TGTGCCAGCAGTCCTCCCCGAGGGCAAAATGAAAAACTGTTTTTT
CASSPPRGQNEKLFF
>TRBJ1-1|few|TRBD1|TRBV7-2
TGTGCCAGCAGCTTGCGACAGGGGTACACTGAAGCTTTCTTT
CASSLRQGYTEAFF
>TRBJ2-1|-|TRBD2|TRBV2
TGTGCCAGCAGTGGAAGCGGGAGAGGCTACAATGAGCAGTTCTTC
CASSGSGRGYNEQFF
>TRBJ1-4|-|-|TRBV5-1
TGCGCCAGCACAAGGGGGGCCGGGGAAAAACTGTTTTTT
CASTRGAGEKLFF
>TRBJ2-1|-|-|TRBV23-1
TGCGCCAGCAGTCAATGGGTTTCATGGGAGCAGTTCTTC
CASSQWVSWEQFF
>TRBJ2-3|-|TRBD2|TRBV27
TGTGCCAGCAGTTTCGCGACTAGCGGGAGTCGTAGAGATACGCAGTATTTT
CASSFATSGSRRDTQYF
>TRBJ2-3|-|-|TRBV30
TGTGCCTGGAGTGTACAACGTGGGCGGGGCACAGATACGCAGTATTTT
CAWSVQRGRGTDTQYF
>TRBJ2-5|-|TRBD2|TRBV7-7
TGTGCCAGCAGTTTCATAGCGGGAGGACAAGAGACCCAGTACTTC
CASSFIAGGQETQYF
>TRBJ2-7|few|-|TRBV5-6
TGTGCCAGCAGCTTGTCTGGGGCGCAGTACGAGCAGTACTTC
CASSLSGAQYEQYF
>TRBJ2-5|-|-|TRBV5-1
TGCGCCAGCAGACCGGGACTGGAGCAAGAGACCCAGTACTTC
CASRPGLEQETQYF
>TRBJ2-1|-|TRBD1|TRBV15
TGTGCCACCAGCAGATCTACAGGGGACAATGAGCAGTTCTTC
CATSRSTGDNEQFF
>TRBJ2-7|-|-|TRBV10-3
TGTGCCATCGGCTCGGGGCCGACGGAGCGGGAGCAGTACTTC
CAIGSGPTEREQYF
>TRBJ2-4|-|-|TRBV4-2
TGTGCCAGCAGCCAAGGGGGCAGAAAAAACATTCAGTACTTC
CASSQGGRKNIQYF
>TRBJ2-7|-|-|TRBV25-1
TGTGCCAGCAGTGAAGCAGGGGGGTCCTACGAGCAGTACTTC
CASSEAGGSYEQYF
>TRBJ2-2|-|TRBD2|TRBV4-2
TGTGCCAGCAGCCAAGTTACTCTCACTAGCGGGAGGATCAGGGAGCTGTTTTTT
CASSQVTLTSGRIRELFF
>TRBJ2-3|-|-|TRBV30
TGTGCCTGGACCCAGGCATCCCGTACGCAGTATTTT
CAWTQASRTQYF
>TRBJ2-7|-|TRBD1|TRBV18
TGTGCCAGCTCGACAGGGGCAATCACCTACGAGCAGTACTTC
CASSTGAITYEQYF
>TRBJ2-2|-|-|TRBV6-5
TGTGCCAGCAGTTCCCCGACCGGGGAGCTGTTTTTT
CASSSPTGELFF
>TRBJ1-4|-|-|TRBV29-1
TGCAGCACGACTGGAGAGGGAAGCAATGAAAAACTGTTTTTT
CSTTGEGSNEKLFF
>TRBJ2-5|few|TRBD1|TRBV30
TGTGCCTGGAGGGACACAGGGGTGGAGACCCAGTACTTC
CAWRDTGVETQYF
>TRBJ2-7|-|-|TRBV23-1
TGCGCCAGCAGTCATGAGCGAGGTGGGGAGCAGTACTTC
CASSHERGGEQYF
>TRBJ2-3|few|-|TRBV6-5
TGTGCCAGCGGGCTTAGCACAGATACGCAGTATTTT
CASGLSTDTQYF
>TRBJ1-2|-|-|TRBV29-1
TGCAGCGTTGGACAGATACTTACGTGGGGGGGCTACACCTTC
CSVGQILTWGGYTF
>TRBJ2-7|once|-|TRBV4-3
TGCGCCAGCAGCCAAGGATCTGGGGAGCAGTACTTC
CASSQGSGEQYF
>TRBJ1-5|-|TRBD1|TRBV5-1
TGCGCCAGCAGTACAGGGACAGATAATCAGCCCCAGCATTTT
CASSTGTDNQPQHF
>TRBJ2-2|-|-|TRBV27
TGTGCCAGCAGTCCTAACACCGGGGAGCTGTTTTTT
CASSPNTGELFF